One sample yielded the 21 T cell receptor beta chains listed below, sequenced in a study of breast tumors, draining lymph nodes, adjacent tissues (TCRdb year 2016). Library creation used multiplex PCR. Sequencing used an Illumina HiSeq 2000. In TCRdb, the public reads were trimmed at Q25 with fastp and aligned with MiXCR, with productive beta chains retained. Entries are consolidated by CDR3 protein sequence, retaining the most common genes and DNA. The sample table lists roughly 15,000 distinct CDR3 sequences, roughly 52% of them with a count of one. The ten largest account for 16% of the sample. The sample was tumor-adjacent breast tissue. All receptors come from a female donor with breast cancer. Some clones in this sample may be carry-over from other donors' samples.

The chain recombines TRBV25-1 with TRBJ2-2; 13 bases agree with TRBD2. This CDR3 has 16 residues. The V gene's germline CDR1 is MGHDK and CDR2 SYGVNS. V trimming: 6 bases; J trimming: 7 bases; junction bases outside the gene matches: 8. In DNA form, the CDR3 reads TGTGCCAGCAGCTCCAAAAGACTAGCGGGAGGCGGGGAGCTGTTTTTT. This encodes CASSSKRLAGGGELFF.

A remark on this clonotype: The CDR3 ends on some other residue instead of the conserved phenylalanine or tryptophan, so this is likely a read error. The CDR3 loop reads CASSLLAGNEQFL. CDR3 DNA sequence: TGTGCCAGCAGCTTACTAGCGGGGAATGAGCAGTTCCTC. The chain joins TRBV5-4 to TRBJ2-1; 10 bases map to TRBD2. The germline V gene encodes CDR1 SGHNT and CDR2 YYREEE (reference sequence). The CDR3 length is 13 residues. With V trimmed by 2 bases and J by 7 bases, 0 bases remained unmatched.

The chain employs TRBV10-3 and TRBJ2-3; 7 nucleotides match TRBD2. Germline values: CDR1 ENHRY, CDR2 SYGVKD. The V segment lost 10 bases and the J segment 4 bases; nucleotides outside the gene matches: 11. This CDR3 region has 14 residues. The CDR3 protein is CATDPGLSSDTQYF. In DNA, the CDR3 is TGTGCCACCGACCCGGGACTAAGTTCAGATACGCAGTATTTT.

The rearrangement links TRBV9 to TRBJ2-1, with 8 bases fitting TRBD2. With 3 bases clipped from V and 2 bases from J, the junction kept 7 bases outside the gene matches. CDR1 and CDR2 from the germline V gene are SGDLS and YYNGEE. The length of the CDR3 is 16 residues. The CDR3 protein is CASSARTSGPYNEQFF. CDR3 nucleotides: TGTGCCAGCAGCGCACGAACTAGCGGACCCTACAATGAGCAGTTCTTC.

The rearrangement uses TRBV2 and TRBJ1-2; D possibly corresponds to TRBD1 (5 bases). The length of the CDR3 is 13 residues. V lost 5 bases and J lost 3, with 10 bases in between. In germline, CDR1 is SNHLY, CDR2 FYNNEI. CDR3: CASSPDSDYGYTF. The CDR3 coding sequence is TGTGCCAGCAGTCCAGACAGCGACTATGGCTACACCTTC. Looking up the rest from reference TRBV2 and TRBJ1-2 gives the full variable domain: EPEVTQTPSHQVTQMGQEVILRCVPISNHLYFYWYRQILGQKVEFLVSFYNNEISEKSEIFDDQFSVERPDGSNFTLKIRSTKLEDSAMYFCASSPDSDYGYTFGSGTRLTVV.

The CDR3: CASSREGRGDDGYTF. The CDR3 nucleotides are TGCGCCAGCAGCAGAGAAGGCAGGGGGGACGATGGCTACACCTTC. V usage is TRBV5-1 and J usage is TRBJ1-2, with 7 nucleotides matching TRBD1. This CDR3 region has 15 residues. The V segment lost 4 bases and the J segment 6 bases; nucleotides outside the gene matches: 12. Germline V lookup: CDR1 SGHRS, CDR2 YFSETQ.

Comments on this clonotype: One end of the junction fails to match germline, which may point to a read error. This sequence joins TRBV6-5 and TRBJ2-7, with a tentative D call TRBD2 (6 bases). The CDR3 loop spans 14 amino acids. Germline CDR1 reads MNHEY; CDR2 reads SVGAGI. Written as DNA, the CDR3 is TGTGCCAGCAATCACTCGAAGCCAGCGGGCGAGCAATACTTC. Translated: CASNHSKPAGEQYF.

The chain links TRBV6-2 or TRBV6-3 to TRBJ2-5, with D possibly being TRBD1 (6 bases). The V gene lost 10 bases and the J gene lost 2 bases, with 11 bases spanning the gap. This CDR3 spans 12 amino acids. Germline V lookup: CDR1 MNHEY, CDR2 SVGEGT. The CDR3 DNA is TGTGCCACCTCGGACAGTCAAGAGACCCAGTACTTC. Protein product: CATSDSQETQYF.

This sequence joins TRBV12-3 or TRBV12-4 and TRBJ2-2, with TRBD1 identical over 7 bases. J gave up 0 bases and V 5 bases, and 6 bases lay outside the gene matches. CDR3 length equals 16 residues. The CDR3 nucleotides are TGTGCCAGCAGTCCGGGACAGAAGACGAACACCGGGGAGCTGTTTTTT. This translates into CASSPGQKTNTGELFF.

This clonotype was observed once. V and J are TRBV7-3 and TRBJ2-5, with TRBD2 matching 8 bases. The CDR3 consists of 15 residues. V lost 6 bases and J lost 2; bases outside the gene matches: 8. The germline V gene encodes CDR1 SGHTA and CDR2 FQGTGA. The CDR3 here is CASRSAGRGQETQYF. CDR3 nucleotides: TGTGCCAGCAGATCTGCCGGGAGGGGTCAAGAGACCCAGTACTTC.

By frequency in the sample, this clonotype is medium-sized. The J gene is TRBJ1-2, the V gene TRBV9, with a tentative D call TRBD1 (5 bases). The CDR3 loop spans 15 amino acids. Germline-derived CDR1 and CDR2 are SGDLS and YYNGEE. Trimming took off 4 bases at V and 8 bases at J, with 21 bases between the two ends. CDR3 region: CASSQGQGIEYGYTF. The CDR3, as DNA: TGTGCCAGCAGCCAGGGCCAGGGTATAGAGTACGGCTACACCTTC.

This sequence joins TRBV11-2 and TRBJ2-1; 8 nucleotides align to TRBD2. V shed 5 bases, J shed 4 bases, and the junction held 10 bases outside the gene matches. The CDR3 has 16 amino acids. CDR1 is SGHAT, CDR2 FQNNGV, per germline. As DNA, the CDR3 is TGTGCCAGCAGCCCCCACGCGGGAGGAGGGTACAATGAGCAGTTCTTC. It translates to CASSPHAGGGYNEQFF.

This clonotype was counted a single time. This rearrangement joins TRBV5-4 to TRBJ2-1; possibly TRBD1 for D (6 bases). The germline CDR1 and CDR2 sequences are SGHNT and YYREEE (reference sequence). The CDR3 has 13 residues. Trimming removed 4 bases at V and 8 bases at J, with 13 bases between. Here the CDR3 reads CASSLQGADEQFF. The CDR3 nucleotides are TGTGCCAGCAGCCTACAGGGCGCGGATGAGCAGTTCTTC.

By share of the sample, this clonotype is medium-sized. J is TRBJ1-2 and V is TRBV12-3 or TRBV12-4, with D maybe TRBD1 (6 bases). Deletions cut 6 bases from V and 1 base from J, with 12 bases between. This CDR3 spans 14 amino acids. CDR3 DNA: TGTGCCAGCAGCCGGGACACGCTTAACTATGGCTACACCTTC. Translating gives CASSRDTLNYGYTF.

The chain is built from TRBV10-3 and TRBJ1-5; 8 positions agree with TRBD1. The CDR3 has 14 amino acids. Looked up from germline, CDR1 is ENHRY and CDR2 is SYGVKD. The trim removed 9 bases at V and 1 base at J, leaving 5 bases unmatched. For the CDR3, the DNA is TGTGCCATTTGGACAGGGAGAAGCAATCAGCCCCAGCATTTT. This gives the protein CAIWTGRSNQPQHF.

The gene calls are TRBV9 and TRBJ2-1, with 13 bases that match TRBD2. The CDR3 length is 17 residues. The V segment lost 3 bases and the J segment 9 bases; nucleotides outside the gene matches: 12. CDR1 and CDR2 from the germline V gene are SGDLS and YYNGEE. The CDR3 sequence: CASSATGTSGMVSEQFF. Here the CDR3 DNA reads TGTGCCAGCAGCGCAACCGGGACTAGCGGGATGGTCAGTGAGCAGTTCTTC.

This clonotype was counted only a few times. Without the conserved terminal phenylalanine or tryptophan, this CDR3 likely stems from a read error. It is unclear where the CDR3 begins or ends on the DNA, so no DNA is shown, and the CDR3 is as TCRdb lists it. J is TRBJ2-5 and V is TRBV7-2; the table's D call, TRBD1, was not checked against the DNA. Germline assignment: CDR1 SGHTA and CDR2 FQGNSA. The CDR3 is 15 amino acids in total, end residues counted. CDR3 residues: CASSLQGQYGYTFGS.

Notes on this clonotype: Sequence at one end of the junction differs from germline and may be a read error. CDR3 loop: CASSFPIRTSSGTGELSF. CDR3 coding DNA: TGTGCCAGCAGTTTTCCTATCCGTACTAGCAGTGGCACAGGGGAGCTGTCTTTT. V is TRBV6-6 and J is TRBJ2-2; TRBD1 might be the D (7 bases). The germline V gene has CDR1 MNHNY and CDR2 SVGAGI (reference sequence). The CDR3 is 18 residues long.

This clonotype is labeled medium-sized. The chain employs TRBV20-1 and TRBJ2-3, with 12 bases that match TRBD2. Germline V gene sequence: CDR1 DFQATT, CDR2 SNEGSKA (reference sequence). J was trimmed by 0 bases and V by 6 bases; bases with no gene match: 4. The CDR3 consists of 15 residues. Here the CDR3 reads CSARLAGASTDTQYF. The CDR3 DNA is TGCAGTGCCAGACTAGCGGGAGCTAGCACAGATACGCAGTATTTT.

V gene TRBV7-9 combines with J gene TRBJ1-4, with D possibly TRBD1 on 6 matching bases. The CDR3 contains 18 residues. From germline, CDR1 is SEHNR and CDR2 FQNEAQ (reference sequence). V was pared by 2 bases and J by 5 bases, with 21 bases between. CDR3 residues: CASSLLPDRTQPNEKLFF. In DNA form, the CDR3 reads TGTGCCAGCAGCTTACTCCCGGACAGAACGCAGCCAAATGAAAAACTGTTTTTT.

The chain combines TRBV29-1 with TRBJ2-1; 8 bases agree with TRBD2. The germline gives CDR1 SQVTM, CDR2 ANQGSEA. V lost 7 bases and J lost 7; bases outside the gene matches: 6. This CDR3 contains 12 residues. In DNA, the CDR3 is TGCAGCGCCCGGGAGGGAGGGAATGAGCAGTTCTTC. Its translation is CSAREGGNEQFF.